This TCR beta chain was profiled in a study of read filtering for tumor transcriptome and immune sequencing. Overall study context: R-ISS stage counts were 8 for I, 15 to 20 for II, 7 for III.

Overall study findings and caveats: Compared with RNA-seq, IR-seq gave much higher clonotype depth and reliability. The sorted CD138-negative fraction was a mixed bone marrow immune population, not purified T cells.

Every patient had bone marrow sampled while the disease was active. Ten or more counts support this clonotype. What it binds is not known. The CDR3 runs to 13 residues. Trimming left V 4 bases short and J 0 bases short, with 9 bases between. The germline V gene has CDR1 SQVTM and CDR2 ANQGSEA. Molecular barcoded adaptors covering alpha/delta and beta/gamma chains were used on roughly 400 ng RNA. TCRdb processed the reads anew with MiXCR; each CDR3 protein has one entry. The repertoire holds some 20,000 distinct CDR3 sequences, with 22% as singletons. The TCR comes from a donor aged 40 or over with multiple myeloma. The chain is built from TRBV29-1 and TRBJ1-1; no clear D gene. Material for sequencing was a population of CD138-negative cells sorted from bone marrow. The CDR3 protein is CSVVRKLNTEAFF. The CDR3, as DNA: TGCAGCGTTGTTAGGAAATTGAACACTGAAGCTTTCTTT.